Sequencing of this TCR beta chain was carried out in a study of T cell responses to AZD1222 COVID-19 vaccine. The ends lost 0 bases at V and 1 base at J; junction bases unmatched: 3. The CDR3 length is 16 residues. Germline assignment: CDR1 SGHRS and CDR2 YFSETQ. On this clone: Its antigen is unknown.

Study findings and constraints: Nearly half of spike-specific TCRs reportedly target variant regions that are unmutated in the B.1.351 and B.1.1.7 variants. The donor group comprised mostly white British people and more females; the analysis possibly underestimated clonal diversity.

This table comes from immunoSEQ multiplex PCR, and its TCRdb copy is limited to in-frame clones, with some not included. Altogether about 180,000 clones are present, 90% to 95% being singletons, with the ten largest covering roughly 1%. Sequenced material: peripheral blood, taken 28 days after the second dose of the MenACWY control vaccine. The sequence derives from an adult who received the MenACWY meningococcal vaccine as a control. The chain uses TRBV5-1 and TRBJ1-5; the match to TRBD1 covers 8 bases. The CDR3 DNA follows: TGCGCCAGCAGCTTGGGGACAGGGAACAGCAATCAGCCCCAGCATTTT. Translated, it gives CASSLGTGNSNQPQHF.